Each of the 2 T cell receptor beta chains below was sequenced from the same sample in a study of T cells in Graves' hyperthyroidism and ophthalmopathy. Authors of the study amplified TCR beta CDR3 regions from RNA transcripts. The TCR CDR3 was amplified in a first-round RT-PCR using the HTBI primer set. TCRdb reanalysed the multiplex PCR reads using MiXCR and keeps one entry per CDR3 protein. Here the sample spans approximately 360,000 distinct CDR3 sequences, around 14% being singletons. The specimen was blood. The origin of the receptors is a woman between 18 and 29 years old with Graves' hyperthyroidism that later progressed to Graves' ophthalmopathy.

J is TRBJ1-3 and V is TRBV30, with D unclear. CDR1 is GTSNPN, CDR2 SVGIG, per germline (reference sequence). Deletions cut 8 bases from V and 0 bases from J, with 11 bases between. This CDR3 has 13 amino acids. CDR3 region: CASTAHSGNTIYF. Written as DNA, the CDR3 is TGTGCCAGTACAGCGCACTCTGGAAACACCATATATTTT.

Ten or more counts support this clonotype. The chain combines TRBV20-1 with TRBJ2-7; the match to TRBD2 covers 14 bases. The V segment lost 6 bases and the J segment 7 bases; nucleotides outside the gene matches: 11. This CDR3 is 15 amino acids long. CDR1 and CDR2 from the germline V gene are DFQATT and SNEGSKA (reference sequence). The DNA for the CDR3 is TGCAGTGCCAGGACTAGCGGGAGGCCCTCCAGTGAGCAGTACTTC. Encoded protein: CSARTSGRPSSEQYF.